Below are 30 T cell receptor beta chains sequenced from a single sample in a study of OX40 agonist ivuxolimab in advanced cancers. Assay used: immunoSEQ multiplex PCR; TCRdb lists only in-frame clones, some missing. The top ten clones hold about 0.2% of a sample with about 88,000 clones, about 85% of them seen once. The sample here was CD4+ or CD8+ T cells sorted from blood, taken in a trial of the OX40 agonist ivuxolimab. Receptor source: an adult with an advanced solid tumor such as melanoma, head and neck, liver or kidney cancer.

This chain uses TRBV4-1 with TRBJ2-3, with D perhaps matching TRBD1 (6 bases). The ends were cut back, 6 bases at V and 2 bases at J, with 12 bases in the middle. CDR1 MGHRA and CDR2 YSYEKL come from the germline V gene. The CDR3 is made up of 14 amino acids. DNA of the CDR3: TGCGCCAGCAGGAAGAACAGGGACACAGATACGCAGTATTTT. It specifies CASRKNRDTDTQYF.

The CDR3 here is CASSPYGGSYNEQFF. In DNA form, the CDR3 reads TGTGCCAGCAGCCCATACGGAGGCTCCTACAATGAGCAGTTCTTC. This chain links TRBV6-4 with TRBJ2-1; a possible D gene is TRBD2 (5 bases). The length of the CDR3 is 15 residues. The V end lost 6 bases, the J end lost 0 bases, and 12 bases lay between the germline ends. From germline, CDR1 is MRHNA and CDR2 SNTAGT.

The V gene is TRBV18, the J gene TRBJ2-7; no definite D call. Trimming took off 3 bases at V and 3 bases at J, with 9 bases between the two ends. This CDR3 comprises 13 residues. CDR1 KGHSH and CDR2 LQKENI come from the germline V gene. In nucleotides, the CDR3 is TGTGCCAGCTCACCCCCATCTCTCTACGAGCAGTACTTC. This translates into CASSPPSLYEQYF.

The gene calls are TRBV7-2 and TRBJ1-2, with TRBD1 identical over 9 bases. Germline values: CDR1 SGHTA, CDR2 FQGNSA. This CDR3 is 14 amino acids long. The J segment lost 7 bases and the V segment lost 5 bases, leaving 8 bases of the junction unmatched. CDR3 sequence (DNA): TGTGCCAGCAGCGGTGCCGGGACAGGGCTTGGCTACACCTTC. The encoded protein is CASSGAGTGLGYTF.

J is TRBJ1-1 and V is TRBV18, with D possibly TRBD1 on 5 matching bases. CDR3 length: 14 amino acids. The ends were cut back, 4 bases at V and 7 bases at J, with 16 bases in the middle. Per germline, CDR1 KGHSH and CDR2 LQKENI. CDR3 loop: CASSHMDTGIEAFF. The CDR3, as DNA: TGTGCCAGCTCACACATGGACACGGGGATTGAAGCTTTCTTT. Using reference TRBV18 and TRBJ1-1 for the parts outside the CDR3, the full variable domain is NAGVMQNPRHLVRRRGQEARLRCSPMKGHSHVYWYRQLPEEGLKFMVYLQKENIIDESGMPKERFSAEFPKEGPSILRIQQVVRGDSAAYFCASSHMDTGIEAFFGQGTRLTVV.

V gene TRBV7-3 combines with J gene TRBJ2-2; D is uncertain. Germline V lookup: CDR1 SGHTA, CDR2 FQGTGA. Between the trimmed V and J ends, which lost 5 bases and 6 bases, there was a span of 10 bases. CDR3 length: 13 residues. The CDR3 DNA sequence: TGTGCCAGCAGCCCCGTAATTGCCGGGGAGCTGTTTTTT. Protein product: CASSPVIAGELFF.

J is TRBJ2-5 and V is TRBV9; 12 bases agree with TRBD2. The trim removed 3 bases at V and 4 bases at J, leaving 1 base unmatched. This CDR3 is 14 amino acids long. CDR1 and CDR2 (germline): SGDLS, YYNGEE. In DNA form, the CDR3 reads TGTGCCAGCAGCGAGGGACTAGCGGGAGAGACCCAGTACTTC. Its protein product is CASSEGLAGETQYF.

The J gene is TRBJ2-7, the V gene TRBV14; TRBD2 aligns across 11 bases. The germline gives CDR1 SGHDN, CDR2 FVKESK. The CDR3 extends over 18 amino acids. Losses at the gene ends were 5 bases for V and 2 bases for J; bases not matched to a gene: 14. The CDR3 bases are TGTGCCAGCAGCAAAGCCTTAGGACTAGCGGGTGTCCCCTACGAGCAGTACTTC. Amino acid sequence: CASSKALGLAGVPYEQYF.

The chain is built from TRBV4-2 and TRBJ1-3; TRBD1 agrees at 8 bases. The CDR3 spans 17 residues. V shed 2 bases, J shed 0 bases, and the junction held 6 bases outside the gene matches. CDR1 is LGHNA and CDR2 is YNFKEQ in the germline V gene. In DNA form, the CDR3 reads TGTGCCAGCAGCCAACGGCTCGACAGGGGCTCTGGAAACACCATATATTTT. As protein: CASSQRLDRGSGNTIYF.

The chain couples TRBV5-1 to TRBJ1-6, with D maybe TRBD1 (5 bases). Germline values: CDR1 SGHRS, CDR2 YFSETQ. The V and J ends lost 4 bases and 3 bases respectively, with 14 bases between them. The CDR3 runs 16 residues. The CDR3, as DNA: TGCGCCAGCAGCACCGGGACGGGACTCTATAATTCACCCCTCCACTTT. This gives the protein CASSTGTGLYNSPLHF.

This chain uses TRBV14 with TRBJ1-1; 7 nucleotides match TRBD1. This CDR3 comprises 14 residues. J was trimmed by 5 bases and V by 3 bases; bases with no gene match: 6. Germline V gives CDR1 SGHDN, CDR2 FVKESK. The CDR3 loop is CASSHRTGRTEAFF. CDR3 nucleotide sequence: TGTGCCAGCAGCCATCGGACAGGTCGTACTGAAGCTTTCTTT.

The chain couples TRBV2 to TRBJ2-4; 8 bases are shared with TRBD2. This CDR3 is 15 amino acids long. Germline-derived CDR1 and CDR2 are SNHLY and FYNNEI. V trimming: 4 bases; J trimming: 6 bases; junction bases outside the gene matches: 8. Here the CDR3 reads CASSVAAGGANIQYF. The DNA for the CDR3 is TGTGCCAGCAGTGTAGCGGCGGGGGGTGCAAACATTCAGTACTTC.

This chain uses TRBV18 with TRBJ1-1; tentatively, D is TRBD1 (5 bases). Germline CDR1 KGHSH, CDR2 LQKENI. Between the trimmed V and J ends, which lost 3 bases and 5 bases, there was a span of 10 bases. The CDR3 runs to 13 residues. CDR3 region: CASSPSGGTEAFF. In DNA form, the CDR3 reads TGTGCCAGCTCACCTTCGGGGGGTACTGAAGCTTTCTTT.

The chain uses TRBV27 and TRBJ1-2; 7 bases align to TRBD1. In germline, CDR1 is MNHEY, CDR2 SMNVEV (reference sequence). The junction had 7 bases not matched to a gene; V was cut back by 4 bases and J by 2 bases. The CDR3 has 15 residues. The CDR3 DNA reads TGTGCCAGCAGTTCGTTGGGACAGCGAAACTATGGCTACACCTTC. The encoded protein is CASSSLGQRNYGYTF.

This chain uses TRBV9 with TRBJ2-5; D is perhaps TRBD2 (5 bases). The germline V gene encodes CDR1 SGDLS and CDR2 YYNGEE. The CDR3 has 13 residues. V was pared by 3 bases and J by 1 base, with 7 bases between. CDR3 residues: CASSDGGQETQYF. The CDR3 DNA is TGTGCCAGCAGCGACGGAGGCCAAGAGACCCAGTACTTC.

V usage is TRBV9 and J usage is TRBJ2-1; 8 bases agree with TRBD2. J was trimmed by 5 bases and V by 5 bases; bases with no gene match: 6. The CDR3 contains 14 residues. In germline, CDR1 is SGDLS, CDR2 YYNGEE. CDR3 bases: TGTGCCAGCAGTGGCCGGGGGGGCCACAATGAGCAGTTCTTC. This sequence encodes CASSGRGGHNEQFF.

The chain joins TRBV7-9 to TRBJ2-1; 8 nucleotides line up with TRBD2. Germline trimming cut 3 bases from V and 7 bases from J; bases unmatched to any gene: 5. The germline V gene encodes CDR1 SEHNR and CDR2 FQNEAQ (reference sequence). The CDR3 contains 14 residues. CDR3 amino acids: CASSFGGGMNEQFF. The CDR3 DNA follows: TGTGCCAGCAGCTTTGGCGGGGGGATGAATGAGCAGTTCTTC.

The chain couples TRBV11-3 to TRBJ2-1; the D gene is possibly TRBD1 (6 bases). The CDR3 has 14 residues. Trimming shortened V by 5 bases and J by 8 bases, and 16 bases separated the two germline ends. The V gene's germline CDR1 is SGHNT and CDR2 YENEEA. Here the CDR3 reads CASSAANREYEQFF. The CDR3 DNA sequence: TGTGCCAGCAGCGCGGCTAACAGGGAGTATGAGCAGTTCTTC.

The table lists this clone with a few counts. The V call is TRBV30, the J call TRBJ1-2; D unresolved. CDR1 is GTSNPN and CDR2 is SVGIG in the germline V gene (reference sequence). V shed 7 bases and J shed 2 bases, with 14 bases lying between them. The CDR3 runs to 13 residues. The chain's CDR3 is CAFRAALNYGYTF. The CDR3 DNA reads TGTGCCTTTCGGGCAGCTTTAAACTATGGCTACACCTTC.

The chain carries TRBV5-6 and TRBJ1-2; TRBD1 matches 10 bases. Germline assignment: CDR1 SGHDT and CDR2 YYEEEE. CDR3 length equals 14 residues. Unmatched junction bases numbered 7, after V lost 4 bases and J lost 7 bases. CDR3 coding DNA: TGTGCCAGCAGCACCCGGGACAGGGGATCTGGCTACACCTTC. It yields the protein CASSTRDRGSGYTF.

The chain carries TRBV19 and TRBJ1-6; unclear D gene. V lost 0 bases and J lost 10, with 13 bases in between. The CDR3 has 15 amino acids. Germline lookup yields CDR1 LNHDA and CDR2 SQIVND (reference sequence). The CDR3: CASSIDIRLQSPLHF. CDR3 bases: TGTGCCAGTAGTATAGATATCCGACTGCAATCACCCCTCCACTTT.

This clone was recorded only once. The chain links TRBV5-1 to TRBJ2-1; 11 positions match TRBD2. The CDR3 sequence is 21 residues long. V dropped 0 bases and J dropped 7; count of bases not matched to a gene: 21. The germline CDR1 and CDR2 sequences are SGHRS and YFSETQ. CDR3 sequence reads: CASSLGDLTSGINRARNEQFF. DNA of the CDR3: TGCGCCAGCAGCTTGGGAGATTTGACTAGCGGGATAAATCGAGCGCGGAATGAGCAGTTCTTC.

The chain couples TRBV28 to TRBJ1-1; D not resolved. The V end was cut by 6 bases, the J end by 3 bases, with 14 bases between. The CDR3 sequence is 14 residues long. Looked up from germline, CDR1 is MDHEN and CDR2 is SYDVKM. The CDR3 bases are TGTGCCAGCAGCTTTACGGTCCGGGACACTGAAGCTTTCTTT. Translating gives CASSFTVRDTEAFF.

The V call is TRBV7-9, the J call TRBJ1-1; no clear D. V lost 3 bases to trimming and J lost 4 bases, with 9 bases between them. The CDR3 runs to 13 residues. Germline V gene lookup returns CDR1 SEHNR and CDR2 FQNEAQ (reference sequence). Written as DNA, the CDR3 is TGTGCCAGCAGCTTCGGTGGACGCACTGAAGCTTTCTTT. Amino acid sequence: CASSFGGRTEAFF. Using reference TRBV7-9 and TRBJ1-1 for the parts outside the CDR3, the full variable domain is DTGVSQNPRHKITKRGQNVTFRCDPISEHNRLYWYRQTLGQGPEFLTYFQNEAQLEKSRLLSDRFSAERPKGSFSTLEIQRTEQGDSAMYLCASSFGGRTEAFFGQGTRLTVV.

V usage is TRBV5-4 and J usage is TRBJ2-1, with D unclear. This CDR3 is 14 amino acids long. The germline gives CDR1 SGHNT, CDR2 YYREEE (reference sequence). V gave up 4 bases and J gave up 6 bases, with 14 bases separating them. This CDR3 reads CASSPREDFNEQFF. The CDR3 coding sequence is TGTGCCAGCAGCCCACGCGAGGATTTCAATGAGCAGTTCTTC.

The chain joins TRBV4-1 to TRBJ1-1, with TRBD1 as a possible D gene (5 bases). CDR1 is MGHRA, CDR2 YSYEKL, per germline. The V gene lost 1 base and the J gene lost 3 bases, with 12 bases spanning the gap. This CDR3 is 15 amino acids long. The CDR3 is CASSQGPGDDTEAFF. CDR3 DNA: TGCGCCAGCAGCCAAGGCCCGGGGGACGACACTGAAGCTTTCTTT.

This chain's CDR3 is CATSRMGTLSNQPQHF. The CDR3 nucleotides read TGTGCCACCAGCAGAATGGGCACCTTAAGCAATCAGCCCCAGCATTTT. The chain carries TRBV15 and TRBJ1-5; D is undetermined. Trimming removed 2 bases at V and 1 base at J, with 12 bases between. CDR3 length: 16 residues. CDR1 LNHNV and CDR2 YYDKDF come from the germline V gene (reference sequence).

The genes are TRBV5-4 and TRBJ1-2; D is undetermined. CDR3 size: 14 residues. CDR1 is SGHNT and CDR2 is YYREEE in the germline V gene (reference sequence). Trimming stripped 1 base from V and 4 bases from J, with 11 bases between. The CDR3: CASSLRQAIYGYTF. The CDR3 DNA sequence: TGTGCCAGCAGCTTGAGGCAGGCCATCTATGGCTACACCTTC.

The V and J genes are TRBV11-3 and TRBJ2-2; no reliable D call. Germline V lookup: CDR1 SGHNT, CDR2 YENEEA. The CDR3 runs to 14 residues. V dropped 6 bases and J dropped 7 bases, with 15 bases sitting between them. CDR3 sequence: CASSPRVGSGELFF. CDR3 nucleotide sequence: TGTGCCAGCAGTCCCCGCGTCGGTAGCGGGGAGCTGTTTTTT.

V gene TRBV4-2 combines with J gene TRBJ2-7; 8 bases match TRBD2. This CDR3 has 17 residues. Germline V gene lookup returns CDR1 LGHNA and CDR2 YNFKEQ. The V and J ends lost 2 bases and 0 bases, in that order; junction bases with no gene match: 9. The CDR3 loop is CASSQNREGVSSYEQYF. As DNA, the CDR3 is TGTGCCAGCAGCCAAAACCGGGAGGGGGTCTCCTCCTACGAGCAGTACTTC.